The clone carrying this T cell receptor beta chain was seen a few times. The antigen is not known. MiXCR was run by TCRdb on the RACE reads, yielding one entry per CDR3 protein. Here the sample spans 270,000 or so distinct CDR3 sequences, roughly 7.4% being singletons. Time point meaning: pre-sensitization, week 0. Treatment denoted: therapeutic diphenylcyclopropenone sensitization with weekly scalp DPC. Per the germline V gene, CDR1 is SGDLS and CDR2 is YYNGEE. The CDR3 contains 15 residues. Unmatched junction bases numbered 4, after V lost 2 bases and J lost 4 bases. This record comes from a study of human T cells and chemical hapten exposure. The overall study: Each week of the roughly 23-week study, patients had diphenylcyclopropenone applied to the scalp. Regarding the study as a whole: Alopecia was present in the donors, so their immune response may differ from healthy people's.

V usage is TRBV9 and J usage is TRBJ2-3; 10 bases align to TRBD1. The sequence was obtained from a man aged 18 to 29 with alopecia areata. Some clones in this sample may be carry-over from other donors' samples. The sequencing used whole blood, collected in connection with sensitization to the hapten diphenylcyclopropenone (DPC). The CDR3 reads CASSVGQGVPDTQYF. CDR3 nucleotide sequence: TGTGCCAGCAGCGTCGGACAGGGGGTTCCAGATACGCAGTATTTT.